These 18 T cell receptor beta chains originate from one sample sequenced in a study of T cell changes during pregnancy in multiple sclerosis (dated by TCRdb to the late 2010s). Library prep was done by the immunoSEQ multiplex PCR assay. TCRdb retrieved this table from immuneACCESS and kept in-frame rearrangements only. Not all clones are present; in checked studies, unresolved V genes account for under half, and no reason is known for the remainder. The sample includes tens of thousands of clones, with around 93% observed a single time. The top ten constitute approximately 1.3% of the sample. The sequencing used peripheral blood, collected in the third trimester of pregnancy. The receptors shown here come from a female donor in good health, enrolled as a control in a pregnancy study.

This clone was recorded a few times. The chain joins TRBV6-4 to TRBJ2-2, with D possibly being TRBD2 (6 bases). V gave up 3 bases and J gave up 4 bases, with 15 bases separating them. The germline V gene encodes CDR1 MRHNA and CDR2 SNTAGT. There are 16 residues in the CDR3. The CDR3 region has the DNA TGTGCCAGCAGTGATGCGGGTCGGGAGTCCACCGGGGAGCTGTTTTTT. This sequence encodes CASSDAGRESTGELFF.

V gene TRBV2 combines with J gene TRBJ2-1; 8 bases fit TRBD2. With 7 bases clipped from V and 4 bases from J, the junction kept 9 bases outside the gene matches. Germline V gene sequence: CDR1 SNHLY, CDR2 FYNNEI. The CDR3 length is 15 residues. CDR3 loop: CASTVDSGNYNEQFF. CDR3 bases: TGTGCCAGCACCGTAGATAGCGGGAATTACAATGAGCAGTTCTTC.

The CDR3 loop is CASSASGRVNEQFF. CDR3 bases: TGCGCCAGCAGCGCTAGCGGAAGGGTCAATGAGCAGTTCTTC. The chain recombines TRBV5-1 with TRBJ2-1; 7 bases align to TRBD2. Germline assignment: CDR1 SGHRS and CDR2 YFSETQ. The CDR3 is 14 amino acids. V was pared by 4 bases and J by 6 bases, with 7 bases of the junction left unmatched. Based on the CDR3 plus reference TRBV5-1 and TRBJ2-1, the full variable domain is KAGVTQTPRYLIKTRGQQVTLSCSPISGHRSVSWYQQTPGQGLQFLFEYFSETQRNKGNFPGRFSGRQFSNSRSEMNVSTLELGDSALYLCASSASGRVNEQFFGPGTRLTVL.

The chain is built from TRBV20-1 and TRBJ2-1; D unresolved. The V gene's germline CDR1 is DFQATT and CDR2 SNEGSKA (reference sequence). The CDR3 covers 11 residues. The CDR3 reads CSYKSGDEQFF. Here the CDR3 DNA reads TGCAGCTATAAAAGTGGAGATGAGCAGTTCTTC.

The chain carries TRBV27 and TRBJ2-3; a weak D match, TRBD1 (7 bases). V lost 2 bases and J lost 3, with 15 bases in between. Germline V gives CDR1 MNHEY, CDR2 SMNVEV (reference sequence). The CDR3 runs 16 residues. The CDR3 reads CASSLGGRGVTDTQYF. The CDR3 bases are TGTGCCAGCAGTTTAGGGGGCAGGGGGGTGACAGATACGCAGTATTTT.

This chain connects TRBV4-1 to TRBJ2-1; unclear D gene. The CDR3 loop spans 12 amino acids. The V end lost 0 bases, the J end lost 15 bases, and 12 bases lay between the germline ends. Germline V CDR1 and CDR2: MGHRA, YSYEKL. As DNA, the CDR3 is TGCGCCAGCAGCCAAGATGGCGCAGGCCGGTTCTTC. Its translation: CASSQDGAGRFF.

This chain connects TRBV7-9 to TRBJ2-3; 7 bases align to TRBD2. The CDR3 covers 15 residues. The germline V gene encodes CDR1 SEHNR and CDR2 FQNEAQ (reference sequence). V lost 3 bases to trimming and J lost 3 bases; unmatched junction nucleotides: 6. The CDR3 DNA reads TGTGCCAGCAGCTTTTGGCGGGAGCCAACAGATACGCAGTATTTT. Encoded protein: CASSFWREPTDTQYF.

The CDR3 reads CASSEQVSGNTIYF. The CDR3 coding sequence is TGTGCCAGCAGTGAGCAGGTCTCTGGAAACACCATATATTTT. The V gene is TRBV2, the J gene TRBJ1-3; D is unresolved. CDR1 is SNHLY and CDR2 is FYNNEI in the germline V gene. CDR3 length: 14 amino acids. V shed 3 bases and J shed 0 bases, with 6 bases lying between them.

The J gene is TRBJ1-3, the V gene TRBV19; D call uncertain. The length of the CDR3 is 15 residues. Trimming pared 7 bases from V and 0 bases from J, leaving 13 bases between. Germline CDR1 is LNHDA and CDR2 is SQIVND (reference sequence). The CDR3 sequence: CASNLAGDSGNTIYF. The CDR3 coding sequence is TGTGCCAGTAACCTAGCGGGTGACTCTGGAAACACCATATATTTT.

The chain couples TRBV5-1 to TRBJ1-2; 12 bases fit TRBD1. This CDR3 contains 16 residues. Looked up from germline, CDR1 is SGHRS and CDR2 is YFSETQ. The junction had 11 bases not matched to a gene; V was cut back by 4 bases and J by 7 bases. CDR3 sequence (DNA): TGCGCCAGCAGCGCGAGTACCGGGACAGGGGGCGTTGGCTACACCTTC. It encodes CASSASTGTGGVGYTF.

V usage is TRBV30 and J usage is TRBJ1-5; unclear D gene. CDR3 length equals 16 residues. Germline assignment: CDR1 GTSNPN and CDR2 SVGIG (reference sequence). Between the trimmed V and J ends, which lost 1 base and 3 bases, there was a span of 16 bases. CDR3 region: CAWSGGGFGSNQPQHF. In nucleotides, the CDR3 is TGTGCCTGGAGTGGCGGCGGTTTTGGCTCCAATCAGCCCCAGCATTTT.

This sequence joins TRBV19 and TRBJ1-1; the D gene is possibly TRBD1 (5 bases). The germline gives CDR1 LNHDA, CDR2 SQIVND (reference sequence). This CDR3 spans 18 amino acids. Between the trimmed V and J ends, which lost 6 bases and 4 bases, there was a span of 27 bases. The CDR3: CASSHRWRGRGIGTEAFF. The CDR3 nucleotides read TGTGCCAGTAGCCATCGATGGAGGGGCCGAGGGATAGGCACTGAAGCTTTCTTT.

The V and J genes are TRBV9 and TRBJ2-6, with D possibly TRBD1 on 5 matching bases. Trimming took 4 bases from V and 3 from J, leaving 14 bases between them. This CDR3 comprises 16 residues. The germline V gene has CDR1 SGDLS and CDR2 YYNGEE. The CDR3 spells CASSFRQTDGANVLTF. CDR3 bases: TGTGCCAGCAGCTTTCGACAGACCGATGGGGCCAACGTCCTGACTTTC.

The V and J genes are TRBV19 and TRBJ2-1; 9 bases fit TRBD2. The V gene's germline CDR1 is LNHDA and CDR2 SQIVND (reference sequence). This CDR3 is 16 amino acids long. V lost 3 bases to trimming and J lost 3 bases; unmatched junction nucleotides: 6. The CDR3 here is CASSIGRLAVYNEQFF. In DNA, the CDR3 is TGTGCCAGTAGTATTGGCCGACTAGCGGTCTACAATGAGCAGTTCTTC.

The rearrangement joins TRBV7-9 to TRBJ2-6, with D possibly being TRBD2 (5 bases). The CDR3 spans 18 residues. CDR1 and CDR2 (germline): SEHNR, FQNEAQ (reference sequence). Trimming removed 4 bases from V and 0 bases from J, with 16 bases in between. The CDR3 reads CASSSRAHSLSGANVLTF. The CDR3 nucleotides read TGTGCCAGCAGCTCGCGGGCACATTCGCTCTCTGGGGCCAACGTCCTGACTTTC.

The chain employs TRBV5-4 and TRBJ2-5; 9 bases line up with TRBD2. This CDR3 spans 16 amino acids. Germline trimming cut 4 bases from V and 5 bases from J; bases unmatched to any gene: 12. Germline CDR1 SGHNT, CDR2 YYREEE (reference sequence). DNA of the CDR3: TGTGCCAGCAGCCCGGGGGCGCGGGAGGGCCAGGAGACCCAGTACTTC. Its translation: CASSPGAREGQETQYF.

This chain connects TRBV21-1 to TRBJ2-2; the DNA was not used to check the table's D call, TRBD2. TRBV21-1 is termed a pseudogene. The CDR3 spans 21 residues. CDR3: CASGGETSGRTPIANTGELFF. CDR3 DNA: TGTGCCAGCGGGGGTGAGACTAGCGGGAGGACTCCTATAGCGAACACCGGGGAGCTGTTTTTT.

The chain recombines TRBV6-5 with TRBJ2-5, with TRBD2 as a possible D gene (5 bases). The CDR3 runs 13 residues. V was clipped by 2 bases and J by 7 bases, with 11 bases between them. The V gene's germline CDR1 is MNHEY and CDR2 SVGAGI. DNA of the CDR3: TGTGCCAGCAGTTACACGCGGGCCCGGACCCAGTACTTC. Amino acids: CASSYTRARTQYF.